This T cell receptor (beta chain) derives from a study of T-cell reconstitution after alpha-beta-depleted transplantation in children. The CDR3 runs to 15 residues. Germline lookup yields CDR1 SNHLY and CDR2 FYNNEI. The V end was cut by 4 bases, the J end by 10 bases, with 20 bases between. The count of this clonotype is one. Unique molecular identifiers were used in preparing the TCRbeta library. TCRdb re-called the PCR reads with MiXCR, one entry per CDR3 protein. The sample gives 500,000 to 750,000 distinct CDR3 sequences, more than 20% of which show up once; around a third is in the top ten. This specimen was PBMCs, taken before TCRalphabeta/CD19-depleted stem cell transplant. The chain combines TRBV2 with TRBJ2-1; weak D call: TRBD2 (6 bases). The TCR sequence derives from a boy younger than two with Wiskott-Aldrich syndrome, due to receive a stem cell transplant. DNA of the CDR3: TGTGCCAGCAGTGTGCGGGGCCCCCCTAGTTCCGAGCAGTTCTTC. It yields the protein CASSVRGPPSSEQFF.